The rows below give T cell receptor beta chains drawn from one sample of a study of blood T cells in healthy people across ages. TCRdb called the 5' RACE reads again in MiXCR, with one record for every CDR3 protein. The table includes 1.6 million or so distinct CDR3 sequences, almost 35% detected once. Specimen: blood. The receptors were gathered from a woman between 25 and 40 years old in good health. Each CDR3 is given with its conserved first and last residue. A D gene is named only where the DNA matches it firmly. Clone size is stated in some rows and not others, as once, few, many or a class when expanded.

TRBV20-1	TRBJ1-4	-	few	TGCAGTGCTACAGGGACCTCAAATGAAAAACTGTTTTTT	CSATGTSNEKLFF
TRBV7-2	TRBJ2-3	TRBD2	many	TGTGCCAGCAGCTATGGCATCGGGACTAGCAAAGATACGCAGTATTTT	CASSYGIGTSKDTQYF
TRBV19	TRBJ2-3	TRBD2	few	TGTGCCAGTAGTATCCTGACTAGCGGCTCCACAGATACGCAGTATTTT	CASSILTSGSTDTQYF
TRBV29-1	TRBJ2-3	-	many	TGCAGCGTTGAAGGGGAACAGGCCGTCACAGATACGCAGTATTTT	CSVEGEQAVTDTQYF
TRBV20-1	TRBJ1-2	TRBD1	-	TGCAGTGCTAGAGCCACAGGGGACTCAGGAAGCTACACCTTC	CSARATGDSGSYTF
TRBV27	TRBJ2-5	-	few	TGTGCCAGCAGTTACCTAGGTCTTCAAGAGACCCAGTACTTC	CASSYLGLQETQYF
TRBV4-1	TRBJ1-2	-	few	TGCGCCAGCAGCCACTTAATGTCCCGGGGGAGCCACGACTATGGCTACACCTTC	CASSHLMSRGSHDYGYTF
TRBV14	TRBJ2-3	-	few	TGTGCCAGCAGCCGCTACGGGGAAGATACGCAGTATTTT	CASSRYGEDTQYF
TRBV6-2/TRBV6-3	TRBJ1-5	TRBD1	-	TGTGCCAGCAGTCCACCCGGGACAGTTATGGGGAATCAGCCCCAGCATTTT	CASSPPGTVMGNQPQHF
TRBV10-3	TRBJ1-3	-	-	TGTGCCATCAGTGAACAGATCTCTGGAAACACCATATATTTT	CAISEQISGNTIYF
TRBV20-1	TRBJ2-2	-	-	TGCGGTACTCCGGGGGAGGCGGGCGGGGAGCTGTTTTTT	CGTPGEAGGELFF
TRBV12-3/TRBV12-4	TRBJ1-1	-	few	TGTGCCAGCAGTTTAGAGTACACTGAAGCTTTCTTT	CASSLEYTEAFF
TRBV15	TRBJ2-6	-	few	TGTGCCACCAGCAGCGAGGTGAAGTGGGCGGGGGCCAACGTCCTGACTTTC	CATSSEVKWAGANVLTF
TRBV29-1	TRBJ2-1	-	-	TGCAGCGGCTTGGGCTCGACTTACGATGAGCAGTTCTTC	CSGLGSTYDEQFF
TRBV20-1	TRBJ2-7	-	few	TGCAGTGCTAGTATGGCTTACGAGCAGTACTTC	CSASMAYEQYF
TRBV28	TRBJ1-2	TRBD1	-	TGTGCCAGCAGAGAGACAGGGTCTTTCTATGGCTACACCTTC	CASRETGSFYGYTF
TRBV5-1	TRBJ2-7	-	-	TGCGCCAGCAGCTTGGGCCGGGTCGGACTTAGCTCCTACGAGCAGTACTTC	CASSLGRVGLSSYEQYF
TRBV6-1	TRBJ2-4	TRBD2	-	TGTGCCAGCCGGCTAGCGGGAGCCAAAAACATTCAGTACTTC	CASRLAGAKNIQYF
TRBV4-2	TRBJ2-6	-	-	TGTGCCAGCAGCCGAGCGCTAGGACAGCCCATCTCTGGGGCCAACGTCCTGACTTTC	CASSRALGQPISGANVLTF
TRBV7-3	TRBJ2-2	-	few	TGTGCCAGCAGCTTAACGGGGGCCGGGGAGCGGTTTTTT	CASSLTGAGERFF
TRBV7-9	TRBJ1-2	-	-	TGTGCCAGCAGCCCCTTATCTGGCAGGGGCGGCTATGGCTACACCTTC	CASSPLSGRGGYGYTF
TRBV7-2	TRBJ2-4	-	-	TGTGCCAGCAGCTTAGACTGGGCCAAAAACATTCAGTACTTC	CASSLDWAKNIQYF
TRBV7-9	TRBJ2-7	-	-	TGTGCCAGCAGCTGGCAGGGGATGTCCTACGAGCAGTACTTC	CASSWQGMSYEQYF
TRBV12-3/TRBV12-4	TRBJ2-5	-	few	TGTGCCAGCAGTTCCCTAGCGACAGAGACCCAGTACTTC	CASSSLATETQYF
TRBV20-1	TRBJ2-1	TRBD2	few	TGCAGTGCCCGTTCCCTAGGTCCAGCGGGGGACTTATACAATGAGCAGTTCTTC	CSARSLGPAGDLYNEQFF
TRBV20-1	TRBJ2-7	TRBD1	-	TGCAGTGCTAGACAGGGGGACGAGCAGTACTTC	CSARQGDEQYF
TRBV18	TRBJ2-4	TRBD2	-	TGTGCCAGCTCCCCTGGGGGACTAGTTCTGGCCAAAAACATTCAGTACTTC	CASSPGGLVLAKNIQYF
TRBV7-3	TRBJ2-6	TRBD2	few	TGTGCCAGCATCACGGGACTAGCGGGAGCCCCTGGGGCCAACGTCCTGACTTTC	CASITGLAGAPGANVLTF
TRBV4-1	TRBJ1-6	-	-	TGCGCCAGCAGCCAAGCGGTCGGAGCGAATTCACCCCTCCACTTT	CASSQAVGANSPLHF
TRBV7-9	TRBJ2-3	-	-	TGTTCCAGCAGCTTAGCGTCAGGCGATTTATCGTATTTT	CSSSLASGDLSYF
TRBV6-1	TRBJ2-7	-	-	TGTGCCAGCAGTGAGGTGGTCGTGCAGTACTTC	CASSEVVVQYF
TRBV29-1	TRBJ1-2	-	many	TGCAGCGCCGCGACTGGGGCACCCTCGGCCTATGGCTACACCTTC	CSAATGAPSAYGYTF
TRBV5-1	TRBJ2-3	TRBD2	-	TGCGCCAGCAGCGTAGGGACTAGGACAGATACGCAGTATTTT	CASSVGTRTDTQYF
TRBV7-2	TRBJ2-1	-	-	TGTGCCAGCAGCTTAGGATTAACAGTGTACAATGAGCAGTTCTTC	CASSLGLTVYNEQFF
TRBV20-1	TRBJ2-7	TRBD2	-	TGCAGTGCTAGCGGGGTTTTGGAGCGGGGGAAGACCTACGAGCAGTACTTC	CSASGVLERGKTYEQYF
TRBV6-5	TRBJ2-1	-	few	TGTGCCAGCAGCATGGGGGGGGCCAATGAGCAGTTCTTC	CASSMGGANEQFF
TRBV6-2/TRBV6-3	TRBJ2-7	-	-	TGTGCCAGCAGTTACTCGCCAGGTCAATACGAGCAGTACTTC	CASSYSPGQYEQYF
TRBV2	TRBJ2-7	-	-	TGTGCCAGCAGTGAAGTGCCAGGGGTTGACGAGCAGTACTTC	CASSEVPGVDEQYF
TRBV20-1	TRBJ2-1	-	-	TGCAGTGCTAGAGATTTGAGGGGGGGCTCCGATGAGCAGTTCTTC	CSARDLRGGSDEQFF
TRBV10-1	TRBJ2-7	TRBD1	-	TGCGCCAGCAGTTGCCGAGGGACAGTAGCCTACGAGCAGTACTTC	CASSCRGTVAYEQYF
TRBV20-1	TRBJ2-1	-	few	TGCAGTGCTAGAGATCGGGATTTCTACAATGAGCAGTTCTTC	CSARDRDFYNEQFF
TRBV28	TRBJ2-7	-	few	TGTGCCAGCAGTTTAGGGACGGTGGCGTCCGAGCAGTACTTC	CASSLGTVASEQYF
TRBV5-1	TRBJ2-5	TRBD2	-	TGCGCCAGCGCATCGGGACTAGCGGGGGCAAATGGAGAGACCCAGTACTTC	CASASGLAGANGETQYF
TRBV6-6	TRBJ2-1	-	-	TGTGCCAGCAGTTACGCCAACGACGAGACCCAGTTCTTC	CASSYANDETQFF
TRBV20-1	TRBJ1-5	-	-	TGCAGTGCAACCCATAGGGGCAGCCTCAATCAGCCCCAGCATTTT	CSATHRGSLNQPQHF
TRBV5-1	TRBJ2-1	TRBD1	-	TGCGCCAGCACTCTAAGGCCAGGGGGTTTAAACAATGAGCAGTTCTTC	CASTLRPGGLNNEQFF
TRBV14	TRBJ2-2	-	-	TGTGCCAGCAGCCAAGACCCCGCCGGGGAGCTGTTTTTT	CASSQDPAGELFF
TRBV2	TRBJ1-5	TRBD1	-	TGTGCCAGCAGTGAAGAAAGGGGGCCGGGTCAGCCCCAGCATTTT	CASSEERGPGQPQHF
TRBV4-1	TRBJ2-7	-	few	TGCGCCAGCAGCCAAGCTCCTACGGTGGGGCACGAGCAGTACTTC	CASSQAPTVGHEQYF
TRBV29-1	TRBJ1-1	TRBD1	-	TGCAGCGTTGAGCCCCCAGGGGGCACTGAAGCTTTCTTT	CSVEPPGGTEAFF
TRBV5-6	TRBJ2-1	-	-	TGTGCCAGCAGCTTTCTTGGAGGGAATGAGCAGTTCTTC	CASSFLGGNEQFF
TRBV5-6	TRBJ1-2	TRBD1	once	TGTGCCAGCAGGGCTTTAGGGGGCGGCGAGTATGGCTACACCTTC	CASRALGGGEYGYTF
TRBV6-2/TRBV6-3	TRBJ2-3	TRBD2	-	TGTGCCAGCAGTTTCACCCCAGGGACTAGCGGGGGTCGTGGCACGCAGTATTTT	CASSFTPGTSGGRGTQYF
TRBV15	TRBJ2-1	TRBD2	few	TGTGCCACCAGCAGAACCAGCGGGGGGCACTCCTACAATGAGCAGTTCTTC	CATSRTSGGHSYNEQFF